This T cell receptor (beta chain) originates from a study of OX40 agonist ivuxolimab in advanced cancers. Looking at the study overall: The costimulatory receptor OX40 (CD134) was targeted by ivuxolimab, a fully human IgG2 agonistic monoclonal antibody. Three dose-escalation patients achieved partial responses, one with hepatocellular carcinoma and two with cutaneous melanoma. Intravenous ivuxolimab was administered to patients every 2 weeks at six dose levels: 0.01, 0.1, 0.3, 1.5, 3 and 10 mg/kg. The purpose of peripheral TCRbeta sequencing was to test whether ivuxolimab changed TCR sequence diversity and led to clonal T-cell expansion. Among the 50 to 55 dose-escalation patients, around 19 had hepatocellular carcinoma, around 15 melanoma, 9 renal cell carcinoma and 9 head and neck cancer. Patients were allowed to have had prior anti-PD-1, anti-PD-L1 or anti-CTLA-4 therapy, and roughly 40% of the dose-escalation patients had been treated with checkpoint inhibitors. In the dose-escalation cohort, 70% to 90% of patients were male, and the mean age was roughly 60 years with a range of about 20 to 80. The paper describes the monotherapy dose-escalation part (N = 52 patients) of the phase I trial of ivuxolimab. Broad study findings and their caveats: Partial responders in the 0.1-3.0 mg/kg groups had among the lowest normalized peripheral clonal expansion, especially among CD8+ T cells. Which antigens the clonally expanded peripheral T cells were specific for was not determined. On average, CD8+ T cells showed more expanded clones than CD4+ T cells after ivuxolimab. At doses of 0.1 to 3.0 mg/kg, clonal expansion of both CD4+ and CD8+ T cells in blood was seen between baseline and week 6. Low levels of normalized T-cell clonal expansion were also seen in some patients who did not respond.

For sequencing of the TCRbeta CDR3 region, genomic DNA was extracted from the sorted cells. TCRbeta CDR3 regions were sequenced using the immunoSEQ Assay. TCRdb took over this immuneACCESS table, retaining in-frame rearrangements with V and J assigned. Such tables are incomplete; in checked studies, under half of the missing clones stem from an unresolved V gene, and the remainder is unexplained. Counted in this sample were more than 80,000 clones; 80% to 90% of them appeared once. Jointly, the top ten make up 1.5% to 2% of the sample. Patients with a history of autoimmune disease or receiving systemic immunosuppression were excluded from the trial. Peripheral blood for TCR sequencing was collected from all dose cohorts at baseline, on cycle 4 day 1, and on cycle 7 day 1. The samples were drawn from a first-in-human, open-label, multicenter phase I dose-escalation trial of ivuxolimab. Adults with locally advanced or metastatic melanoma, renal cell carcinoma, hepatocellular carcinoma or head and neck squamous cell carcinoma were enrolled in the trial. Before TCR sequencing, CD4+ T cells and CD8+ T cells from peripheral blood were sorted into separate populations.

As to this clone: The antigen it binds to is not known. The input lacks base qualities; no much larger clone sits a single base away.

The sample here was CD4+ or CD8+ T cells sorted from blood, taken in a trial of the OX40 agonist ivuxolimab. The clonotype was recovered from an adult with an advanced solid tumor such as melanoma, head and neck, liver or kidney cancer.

The nucleotide sequence is TGTGCCAGCAGCACGGGGAATCTGGCGGACTATGGCTACACCTTC. This encodes CASSTGNLADYGYTF. The chain uses TRBV5-4 and TRBJ1-2; the D gene cannot be resolved reliably. At the junction V is shortened by 4 bases and J by 3 bases, with 16 bases in between. Its CDR3 holds 15 amino acids, cysteine through phenylalanine. The sequence is cut down to CDR3 DNA, 45 bases in frame from base 1. The germline V gene (reference sequence) supplies CDR1 SGHNT and CDR2 YYREEE. The entire variable domain, with the stretches around the CDR3 drawn from the reference TRBV5-4 and TRBJ1-2 proteins, is ETGVTQSPTHLIKTRGQQVTLRCSSQSGHNTVSWYQQALGQGPQFIFQYYREEENGRGNFPPRFSGLQFPNYSSELNVNALELDDSALYLCASSTGNLADYGYTFGSGTRLTVV.